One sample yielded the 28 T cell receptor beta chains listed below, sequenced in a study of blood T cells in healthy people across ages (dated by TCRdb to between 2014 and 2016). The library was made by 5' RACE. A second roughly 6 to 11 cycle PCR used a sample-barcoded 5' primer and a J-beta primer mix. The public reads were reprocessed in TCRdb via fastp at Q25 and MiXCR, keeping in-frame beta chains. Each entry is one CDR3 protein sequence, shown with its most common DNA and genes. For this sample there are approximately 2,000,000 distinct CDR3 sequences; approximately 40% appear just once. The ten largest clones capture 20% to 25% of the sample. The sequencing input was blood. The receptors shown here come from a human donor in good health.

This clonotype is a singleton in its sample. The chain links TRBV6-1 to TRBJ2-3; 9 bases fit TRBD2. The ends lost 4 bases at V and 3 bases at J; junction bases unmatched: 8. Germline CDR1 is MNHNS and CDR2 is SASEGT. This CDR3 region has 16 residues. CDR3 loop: CASSGRGLATTDTQYF. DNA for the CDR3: TGTGCCAGCAGTGGCCGAGGACTAGCGACGACAGATACGCAGTATTTT.

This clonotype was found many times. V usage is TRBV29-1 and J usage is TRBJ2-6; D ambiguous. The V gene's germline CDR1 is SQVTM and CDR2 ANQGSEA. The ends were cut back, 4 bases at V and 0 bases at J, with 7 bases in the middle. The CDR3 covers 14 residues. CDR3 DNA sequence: TGCAGCGTTGGAAGAGGCTCTGGGGCCAACGTCCTGACTTTC. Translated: CSVGRGSGANVLTF.

CDR3 coding DNA: TGTGCCAGCAGCTTTCCTACAGGGCTTGGGGAGACCCAGTACTTC. Translation gives CASSFPTGLGETQYF. The rearrangement uses TRBV7-9 and TRBJ2-5; possibly TRBD1 for D (6 bases). V dropped 3 bases and J dropped 5 bases, with 16 bases sitting between them. Germline CDR1 and CDR2: SEHNR and FQNEAQ (reference sequence). The CDR3 length is 15 residues. The full variable domain, its missing parts supplied by reference TRBV7-9 and TRBJ2-5, is DTGVSQNPRHKITKRGQNVTFRCDPISEHNRLYWYRQTLGQGPEFLTYFQNEAQLEKSRLLSDRFSAERPKGSFSTLEIQRTEQGDSAMYLCASSFPTGLGETQYFGPGTRLLVL.

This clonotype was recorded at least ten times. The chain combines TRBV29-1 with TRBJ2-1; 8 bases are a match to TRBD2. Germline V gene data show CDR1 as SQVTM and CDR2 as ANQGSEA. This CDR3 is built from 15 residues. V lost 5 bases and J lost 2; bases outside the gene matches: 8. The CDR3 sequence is CSVTERGTAYNEQFF. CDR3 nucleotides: TGCAGCGTTACAGAGCGGGGGACGGCCTACAATGAGCAGTTCTTC.

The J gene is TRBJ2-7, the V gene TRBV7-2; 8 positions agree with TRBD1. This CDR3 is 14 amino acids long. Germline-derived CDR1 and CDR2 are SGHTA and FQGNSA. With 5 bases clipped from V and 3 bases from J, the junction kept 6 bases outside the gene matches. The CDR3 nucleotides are TGTGCCAGCAGCCGTGACAGGGGTGGCTACGAGCAGTACTTC. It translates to CASSRDRGGYEQYF. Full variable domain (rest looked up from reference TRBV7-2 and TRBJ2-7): GAGVSQSPSNKVTEKGKDVELRCDPISGHTALYWYRQSLGQGLEFLIYFQGNSAPDKSGLPSDRFSAERTGGSVSTLTIQRTQQEDSAVYLCASSRDRGGYEQYFGPGTRLTVT.

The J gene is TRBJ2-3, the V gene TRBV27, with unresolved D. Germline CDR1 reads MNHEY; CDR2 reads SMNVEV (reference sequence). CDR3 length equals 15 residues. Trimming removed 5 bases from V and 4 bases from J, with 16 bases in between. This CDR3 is CASSIPGPIADTQYF. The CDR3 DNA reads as TGTGCCAGCAGTATCCCTGGGCCTATTGCAGATACGCAGTATTTT.

As DNA, the CDR3 is TGCGCCAGCAGCCCGGGACCACGGGGGGAGCAGTACTTC. Translated: CASSPGPRGEQYF. The rearrangement joins TRBV5-1 to TRBJ2-4; 7 bases agree with TRBD2. CDR1 is SGHRS, CDR2 YFSETQ, per germline. Trimming took 4 bases from V and 13 from J; bases not matched to a gene: 11. CDR3 size: 13 residues.

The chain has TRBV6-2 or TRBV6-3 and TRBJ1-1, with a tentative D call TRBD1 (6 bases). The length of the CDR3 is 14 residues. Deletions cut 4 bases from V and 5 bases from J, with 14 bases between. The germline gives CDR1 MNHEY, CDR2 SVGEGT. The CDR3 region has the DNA TGTGCCAGCAGTTTCCCAGGGGAGTGGACTGAAGCTTTCTTT. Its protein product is CASSFPGEWTEAFF.

CDR3 amino acids: CAISEHPKTEAFF. CDR3 in DNA: TGTGCCATCAGTGAACACCCGAAGACTGAAGCTTTCTTT. This rearrangement joins TRBV10-3 to TRBJ1-1; no firm D call. CDR3 length: 13 amino acids. The V end lost 3 bases, the J end lost 5 bases, and 10 bases lay between the germline ends. Germline V gene lookup returns CDR1 ENHRY and CDR2 SYGVKD.

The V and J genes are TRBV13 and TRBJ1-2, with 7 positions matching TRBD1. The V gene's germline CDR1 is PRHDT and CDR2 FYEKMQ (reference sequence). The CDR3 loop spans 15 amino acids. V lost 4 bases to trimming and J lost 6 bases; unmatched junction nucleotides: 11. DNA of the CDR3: TGTGCCAGCAGCTCAATGACAGGGTTGGTAGATGGCTACACCTTC. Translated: CASSSMTGLVDGYTF.

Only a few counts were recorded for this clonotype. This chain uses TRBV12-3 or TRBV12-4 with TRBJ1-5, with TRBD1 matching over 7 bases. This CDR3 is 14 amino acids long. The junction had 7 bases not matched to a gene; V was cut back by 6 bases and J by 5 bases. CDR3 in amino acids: CASRPTGRHQPQHF. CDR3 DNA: TGTGCCAGCAGACCGACAGGGAGACATCAGCCCCAGCATTTT.

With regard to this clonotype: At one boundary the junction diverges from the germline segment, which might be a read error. The DNA of the CDR3 is TGTGCCAGCAGCTTAACGGAACACACTGAAGTTTTCTTT. Translated: CASSLTEHTEVFF. This chain uses TRBV7-2 with TRBJ1-1; D is unclear. The CDR3 runs 13 residues. The germline CDR1 and CDR2 sequences are SGHTA and FQGNSA.

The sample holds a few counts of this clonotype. The CDR3 region is CASSVLVAKNIQYF. The CDR3 coding sequence is TGTGCCAGCAGTGTGCTGGTAGCCAAAAACATTCAGTACTTC. The genes are TRBV2 and TRBJ2-4; D remains unclear. Germline CDR1 and CDR2: SNHLY and FYNNEI. The CDR3 covers 14 residues. V lost 4 bases, J lost 0 bases, and 7 bases lay in between.

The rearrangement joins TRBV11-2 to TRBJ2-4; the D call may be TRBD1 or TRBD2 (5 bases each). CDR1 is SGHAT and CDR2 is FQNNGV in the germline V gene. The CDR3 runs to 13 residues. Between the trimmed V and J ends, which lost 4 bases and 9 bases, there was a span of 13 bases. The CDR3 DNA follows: TGTGCCAGCAGCTCCCAGGCGAGGGGCATTCAGTACTTC. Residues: CASSSQARGIQYF.

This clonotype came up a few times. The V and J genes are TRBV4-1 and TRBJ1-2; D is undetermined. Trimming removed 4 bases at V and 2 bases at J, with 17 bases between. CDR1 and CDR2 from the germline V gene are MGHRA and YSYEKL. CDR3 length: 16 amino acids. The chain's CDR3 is CASSPFLPTDNYGYTF. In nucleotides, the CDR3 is TGCGCCAGCAGCCCTTTCCTACCGACTGACAACTATGGCTACACCTTC.

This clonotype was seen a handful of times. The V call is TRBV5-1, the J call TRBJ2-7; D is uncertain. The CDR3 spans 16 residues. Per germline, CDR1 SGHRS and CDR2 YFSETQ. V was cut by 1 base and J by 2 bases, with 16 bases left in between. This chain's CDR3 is CASSLTIKSPTYEQYF. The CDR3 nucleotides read TGCGCCAGCAGCTTGACAATCAAGAGCCCGACCTACGAGCAGTACTTC.

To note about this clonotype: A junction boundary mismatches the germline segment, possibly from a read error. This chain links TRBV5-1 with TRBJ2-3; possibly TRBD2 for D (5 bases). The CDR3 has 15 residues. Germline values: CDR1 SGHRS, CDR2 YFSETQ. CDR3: CTSSLLRGNTDTQYF. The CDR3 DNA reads TGCACCAGCAGCTTGCTCCGGGGAAACACAGATACGCAGTATTTT.

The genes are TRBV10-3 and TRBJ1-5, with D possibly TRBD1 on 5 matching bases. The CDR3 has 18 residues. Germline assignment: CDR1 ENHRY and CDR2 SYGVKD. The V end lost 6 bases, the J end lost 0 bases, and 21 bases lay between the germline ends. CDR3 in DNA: TGTGCCATCAGAAGCGGATTTGGGGGGGAAGATAGCAATCAGCCCCAGCATTTT. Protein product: CAIRSGFGGEDSNQPQHF.

The CDR3 protein is CASSLETGRGTEAFF. The CDR3 DNA sequence: TGCGCCAGCAGCTTGGAGACAGGGAGAGGGACTGAAGCTTTCTTT. The chain combines TRBV5-1 with TRBJ1-1, with TRBD1 identical over 7 bases. The V gene end was trimmed by 0 bases and the J gene end by 5 bases; junction bases not matched to a gene: 7. Germline-derived CDR1 and CDR2 are SGHRS and YFSETQ. CDR3 length equals 15 residues. The variable domain in full, with the rest retrieved from reference TRBV5-1 and TRBJ1-1, is KAGVTQTPRYLIKTRGQQVTLSCSPISGHRSVSWYQQTPGQGLQFLFEYFSETQRNKGNFPGRFSGRQFSNSRSEMNVSTLELGDSALYLCASSLETGRGTEAFFGQGTRLTVV.

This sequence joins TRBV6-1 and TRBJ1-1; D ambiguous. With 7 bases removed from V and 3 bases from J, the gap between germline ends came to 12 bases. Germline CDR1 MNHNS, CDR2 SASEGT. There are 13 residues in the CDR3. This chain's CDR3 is CASKGAGDTEAFF. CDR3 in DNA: TGTGCCAGCAAGGGCGCAGGAGACACTGAAGCTTTCTTT.

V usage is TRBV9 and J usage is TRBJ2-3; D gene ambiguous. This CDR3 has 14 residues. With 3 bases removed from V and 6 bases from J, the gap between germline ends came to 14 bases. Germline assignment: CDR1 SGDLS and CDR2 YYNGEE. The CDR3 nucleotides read TGTGCCAGCAGCGCATTAAACGCGGCGGATACGCAGTATTTT. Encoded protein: CASSALNAADTQYF.

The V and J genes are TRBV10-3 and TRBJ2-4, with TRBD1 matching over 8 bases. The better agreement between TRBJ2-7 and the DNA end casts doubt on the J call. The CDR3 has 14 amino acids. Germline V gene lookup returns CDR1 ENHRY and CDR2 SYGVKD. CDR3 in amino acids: CAIKPDRVLYEQYF. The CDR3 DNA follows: TGTGCCATCAAACCGGACAGGGTACTCTACGAGCAGTACTTC.

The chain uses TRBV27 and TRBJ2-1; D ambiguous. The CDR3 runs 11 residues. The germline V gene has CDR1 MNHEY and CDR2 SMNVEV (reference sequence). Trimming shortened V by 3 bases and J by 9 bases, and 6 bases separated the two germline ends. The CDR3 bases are TGTGCCAGCAGTTTCAACGGTGAGCAGTTCTTC. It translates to CASSFNGEQFF.

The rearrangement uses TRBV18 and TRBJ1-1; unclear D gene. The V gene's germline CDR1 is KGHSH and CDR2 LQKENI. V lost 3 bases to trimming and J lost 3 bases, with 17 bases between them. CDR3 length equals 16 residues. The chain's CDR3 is CASSPLAGVVDTEAFF. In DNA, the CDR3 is TGTGCCAGCTCACCGCTCGCGGGAGTCGTAGACACTGAAGCTTTCTTT.

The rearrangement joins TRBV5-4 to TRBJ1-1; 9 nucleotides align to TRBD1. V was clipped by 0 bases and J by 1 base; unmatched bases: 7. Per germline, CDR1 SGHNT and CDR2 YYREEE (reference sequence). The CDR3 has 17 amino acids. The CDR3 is CASSLDLGTGWNTEAFF. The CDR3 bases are TGTGCCAGCAGCTTGGATTTAGGGACAGGGTGGAACACTGAAGCTTTCTTT.

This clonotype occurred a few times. The CDR3 region has the DNA TGTGCCAGCAGTTTAGCCGGGACAGCAAGCACAGATACGCAGTATTTT. Encoded protein: CASSLAGTASTDTQYF. The gene calls are TRBV28 and TRBJ2-3; 7 positions agree with TRBD1. This CDR3 comprises 16 residues. CDR1 is MDHEN and CDR2 is SYDVKM in the germline V gene. The V gene end was trimmed by 2 bases and the J gene end by 0 bases; junction bases not matched to a gene: 5. Drawing the rest from reference TRBV28 and TRBJ2-3, the complete variable domain is DVKVTQSSRYLVKRTGEKVFLECVQDMDHENMFWYRQDPGLGLRLIYFSYDVKMKEKGDIPEGYSVSREKKERFSLILESASTNQTSMYLCASSLAGTASTDTQYFGPGTRLTVL.

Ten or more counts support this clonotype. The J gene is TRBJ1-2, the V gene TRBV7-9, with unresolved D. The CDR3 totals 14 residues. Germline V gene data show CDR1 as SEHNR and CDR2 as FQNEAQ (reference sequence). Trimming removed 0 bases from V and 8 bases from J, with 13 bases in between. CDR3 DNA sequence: TGTGCCAGCAGCTTAGCTTCCCCAGTAGAGGGCTACACCTTC. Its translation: CASSLASPVEGYTF.

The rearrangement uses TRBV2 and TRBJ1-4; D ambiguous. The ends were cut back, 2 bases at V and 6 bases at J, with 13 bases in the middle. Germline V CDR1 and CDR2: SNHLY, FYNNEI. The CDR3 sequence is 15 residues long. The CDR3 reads CASSEWGRVDEKLFF. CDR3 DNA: TGTGCCAGCAGTGAATGGGGTAGGGTTGATGAAAAACTGTTTTTT.